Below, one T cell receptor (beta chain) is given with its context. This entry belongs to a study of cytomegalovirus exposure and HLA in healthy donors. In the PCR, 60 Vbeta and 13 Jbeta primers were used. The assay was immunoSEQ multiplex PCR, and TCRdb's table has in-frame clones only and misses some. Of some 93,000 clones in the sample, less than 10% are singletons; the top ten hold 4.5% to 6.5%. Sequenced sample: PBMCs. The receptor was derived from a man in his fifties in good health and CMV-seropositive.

CDR3 sequence: CASSPLAASSYEQYF. The CDR3 DNA follows: TGTGCCAGCAGCCCTCTAGCGGCGAGCTCCTACGAGCAGTACTTC. This sequence joins TRBV2 and TRBJ2-7, with 7 bases lining up with TRBD2. There are 15 residues in the CDR3. Germline V CDR1 and CDR2: SNHLY, FYNNEI. Germline trimming cut 6 bases from V and 0 bases from J; bases unmatched to any gene: 8.